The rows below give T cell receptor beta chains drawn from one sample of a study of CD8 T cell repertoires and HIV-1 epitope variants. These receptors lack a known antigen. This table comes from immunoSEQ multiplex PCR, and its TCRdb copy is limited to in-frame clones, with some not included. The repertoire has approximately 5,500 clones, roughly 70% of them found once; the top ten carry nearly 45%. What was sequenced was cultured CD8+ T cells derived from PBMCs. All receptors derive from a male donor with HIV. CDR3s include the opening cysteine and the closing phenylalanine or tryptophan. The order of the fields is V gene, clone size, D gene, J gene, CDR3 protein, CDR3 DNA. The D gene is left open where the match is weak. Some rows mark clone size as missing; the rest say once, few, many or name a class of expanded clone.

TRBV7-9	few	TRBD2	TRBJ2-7	CASSSQTSERSYEQYF	TGTGCCAGCAGCTCACAAACTAGCGAGCGCTCCTACGAGCAGTACTTC
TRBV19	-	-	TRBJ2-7	CASSVGALYEQYF	TGTGCCAGTAGTGTGGGAGCTCTCTACGAGCAGTACTTC
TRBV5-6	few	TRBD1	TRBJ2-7	CASSPGTGTYEQYF	TGTGCCAGCAGCCCCGGGACAGGTACCTACGAGCAGTACTTC
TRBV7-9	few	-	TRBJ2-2	CASSFRGNTGELFF	TGTGCCAGCAGCTTTCGCGGGAACACCGGGGAGCTGTTTTTT
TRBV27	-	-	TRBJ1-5	CASSLRGLQYSNQPQHF	TGTGCCAGCAGTTTAAGGGGACTACAATATAGCAATCAGCCCCAGCATTTT
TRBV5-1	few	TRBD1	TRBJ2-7	CASSDGDRAHEQYF	TGCGCCAGCAGCGACGGAGACAGGGCCCACGAGCAGTACTTC
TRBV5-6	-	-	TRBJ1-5	CASSITLMDGGNQPQHF	TGTGCCAGCAGCATTACCCTCATGGATGGGGGCAATCAGCCCCAGCATTTT
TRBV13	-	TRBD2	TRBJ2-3	CASSSRTSGRDTQYF	TGTGCCAGCAGCTCCCGGACTAGCGGGAGGGATACGCAGTATTTT
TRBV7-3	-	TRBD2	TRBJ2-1	CASSFGTSHNEQFF	TGTGCCAGCAGCTTTGGGACTAGCCACAATGAGCAGTTCTTC
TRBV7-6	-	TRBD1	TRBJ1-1	CASSPGTVAQMNTEAFF	TGTGCCAGCAGCCCCGGGACAGTCGCTCAGATGAACACTGAAGCTTTCTTT
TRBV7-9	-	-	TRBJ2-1	CASSFEDNEQFF	TGTGCCAGCAGCTTTGAGGACAATGAGCAGTTCTTC
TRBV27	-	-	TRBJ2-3	CASTPTTTSGRSTDTQYF	TGTGCCAGCACCCCGACCACGACTAGTGGGCGTAGCACAGATACGCAGTATTTT
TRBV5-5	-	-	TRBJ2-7	CASSLGPGREASYEQYF	TGTGCCAGCAGCTTGGGGCCGGGGAGAGAAGCCTCCTACGAGCAGTACTTC
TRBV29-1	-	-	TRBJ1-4	CSVGGIATNEKLFF	TGCAGCGTTGGAGGGATTGCAACTAATGAAAAACTGTTTTTT
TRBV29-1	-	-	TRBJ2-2	CSVEDRVGELFF	TGCAGCGTTGAAGATCGGGTCGGGGAGCTGTTTTTT
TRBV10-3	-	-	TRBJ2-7	CAISGDDSYEQYF	TGTGCCATCAGTGGGGACGACTCCTACGAGCAGTACTTC
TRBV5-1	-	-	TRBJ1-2	CASSSALGGYTF	TGCGCCAGCAGCTCTGCTCTGGGGGGCTACACCTTC
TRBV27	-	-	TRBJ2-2	CASSSGTNTGELFF	TGTGCCAGCAGTTCTGGAACGAACACCGGGGAGCTGTTTTTT
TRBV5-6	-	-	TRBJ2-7	CASSRWGGKEKANEQYF	TGTGCCAGCAGCCGGTGGGGCGGTAAGGAGAAGGCGAACGAGCAGTACTTC
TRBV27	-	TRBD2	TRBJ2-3	CASRHTTTSGTDTQYF	TGTGCCAGCAGACATACGACGACTAGCGGCACAGATACGCAGTATTTT
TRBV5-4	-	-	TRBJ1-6	CASSFLQGVNSPLHF	TGTGCCAGCAGCTTCCTCCAGGGCGTGAATTCACCCCTCCACTTT
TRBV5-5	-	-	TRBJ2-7	CASSLDVGRGYEQYF	TGTGCCAGCAGCTTGGACGTCGGCAGGGGCTACGAGCAGTACTTC
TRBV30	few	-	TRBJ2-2	CAWSSGTGELFF	TGTGCCTGGAGTTCAGGGACCGGGGAGCTGTTTTTT
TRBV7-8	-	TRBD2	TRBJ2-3	CASSLEPSGGLDTQYF	TGTGCCAGCAGCTTAGAGCCTAGCGGGGGGCTAGATACGCAGTATTTT
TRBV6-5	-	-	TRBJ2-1	CASTDREVGNEQFF	TGTGCCAGCACCGACAGGGAGGTCGGCAATGAGCAGTTCTTC
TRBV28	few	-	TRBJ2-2	CASSLETGELFF	TGTGCCAGCAGTTTAGAGACCGGGGAGCTGTTTTTT
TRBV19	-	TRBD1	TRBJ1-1	CASSIVGGIGTEAFF	TGTGCCAGTAGTATCGTAGGGGGCATTGGCACTGAAGCTTTCTTT